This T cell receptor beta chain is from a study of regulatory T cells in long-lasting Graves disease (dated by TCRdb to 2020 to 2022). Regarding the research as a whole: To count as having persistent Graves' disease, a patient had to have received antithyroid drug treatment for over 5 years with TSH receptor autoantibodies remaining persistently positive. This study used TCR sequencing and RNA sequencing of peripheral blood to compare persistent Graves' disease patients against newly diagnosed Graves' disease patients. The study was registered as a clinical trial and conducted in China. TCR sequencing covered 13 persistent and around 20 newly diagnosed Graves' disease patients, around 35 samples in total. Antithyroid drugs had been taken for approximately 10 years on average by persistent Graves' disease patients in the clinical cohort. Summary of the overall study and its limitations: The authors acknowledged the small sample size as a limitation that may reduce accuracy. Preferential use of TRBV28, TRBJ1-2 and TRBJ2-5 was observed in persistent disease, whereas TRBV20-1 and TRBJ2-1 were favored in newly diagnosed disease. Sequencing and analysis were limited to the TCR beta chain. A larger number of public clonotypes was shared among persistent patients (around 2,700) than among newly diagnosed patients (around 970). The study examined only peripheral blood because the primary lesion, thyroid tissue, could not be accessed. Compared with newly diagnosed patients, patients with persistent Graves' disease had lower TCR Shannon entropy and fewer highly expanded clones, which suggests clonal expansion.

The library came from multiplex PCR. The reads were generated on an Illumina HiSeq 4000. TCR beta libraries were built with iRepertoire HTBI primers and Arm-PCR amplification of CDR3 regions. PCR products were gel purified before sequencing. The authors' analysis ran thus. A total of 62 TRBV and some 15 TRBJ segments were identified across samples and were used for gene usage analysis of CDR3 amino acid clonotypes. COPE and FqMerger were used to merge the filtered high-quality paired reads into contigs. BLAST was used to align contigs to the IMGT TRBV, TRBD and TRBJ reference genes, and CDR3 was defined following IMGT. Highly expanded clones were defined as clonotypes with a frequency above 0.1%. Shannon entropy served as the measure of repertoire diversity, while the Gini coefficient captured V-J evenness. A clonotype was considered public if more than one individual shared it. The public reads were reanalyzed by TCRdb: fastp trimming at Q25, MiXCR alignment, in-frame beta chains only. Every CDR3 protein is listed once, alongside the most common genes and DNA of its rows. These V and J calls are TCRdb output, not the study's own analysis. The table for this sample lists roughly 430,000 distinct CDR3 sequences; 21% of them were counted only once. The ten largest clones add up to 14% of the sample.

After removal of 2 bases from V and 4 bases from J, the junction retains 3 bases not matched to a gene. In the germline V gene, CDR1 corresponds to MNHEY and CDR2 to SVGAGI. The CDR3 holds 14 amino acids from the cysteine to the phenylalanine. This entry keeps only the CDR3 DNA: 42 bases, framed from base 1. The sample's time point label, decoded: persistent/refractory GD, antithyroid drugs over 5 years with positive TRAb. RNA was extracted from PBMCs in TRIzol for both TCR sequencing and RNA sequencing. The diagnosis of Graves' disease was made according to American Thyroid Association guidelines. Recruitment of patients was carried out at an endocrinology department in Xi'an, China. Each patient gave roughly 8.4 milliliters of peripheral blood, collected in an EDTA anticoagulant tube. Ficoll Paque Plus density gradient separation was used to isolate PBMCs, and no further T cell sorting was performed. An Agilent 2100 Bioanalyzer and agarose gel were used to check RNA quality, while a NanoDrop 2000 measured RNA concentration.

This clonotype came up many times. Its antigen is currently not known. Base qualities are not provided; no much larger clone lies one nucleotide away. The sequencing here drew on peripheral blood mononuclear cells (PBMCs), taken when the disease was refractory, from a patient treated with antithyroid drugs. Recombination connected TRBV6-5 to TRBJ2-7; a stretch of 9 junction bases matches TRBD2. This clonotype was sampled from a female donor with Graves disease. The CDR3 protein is CASSYGAGGYEQYF. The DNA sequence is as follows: TGTGCCAGCAGTTACGGAGCGGGAGGTTACGAGCAGTACTTC.